This T cell receptor (beta chain) appears in the sequencing data of a study of cytomegalovirus exposure and HLA in healthy donors. Findings and limits, study-wide: Within a later analysis, the majority of CMV-associated TCR beta chains appeared HLA-restricted. In vitro assays verified that three CMV-associated chains recognized CMV antigens specifically. The classifier, whose performance was assessed in both the original and validation cohorts, reportedly diagnosed cytomegalovirus status with high specificity and sensitivity.

Primers for the PCR totalled 60 Vbeta and 13 Jbeta. Produced via immunoSEQ multiplex PCR; TCRdb's table is partial and in-frame only. The repertoire holds about 96,000 clones, with around four fifths as singletons. As regards this clone: Its specificity is unknown.

Trimming removed 5 bases from V and 13 bases from J; junction bases left unmatched: 8. CDR3 length equals 11 residues. CDR1 SGHTA and CDR2 FQGNSA come from the germline V gene. The chain is built from TRBV7-2 and TRBJ2-7; 7 nucleotides agree with TRBD1. The receptor was derived from a middle-aged man in good health and CMV-seropositive. Sequenced sample: PBMCs. Here the CDR3 reads CASSQGQLGYF. CDR3 nucleotide sequence: TGTGCCAGCAGCCAGGGACAGTTGGGATACTTC.